This is a list of T cell receptor beta chains from one sample in a study of blood T cell repertoires in COVID-19. The protocol was immunoSEQ multiplex PCR, while the TCRdb copy is restricted to in-frame clones and leaves out a portion. This table has roughly 100,000 clones, around four fifths appearing once. Sequencing input: peripheral blood. The source of these receptors is a human donor in a cohort sampled during active COVID-19. The CDR3 runs from the conserved cysteine through the conserved F or W.

>TRBV7-8|TRBJ1-2
CASSSLDRGANYGYTF
>TRBV27|TRBJ1-2
CASSGQGAGGYTF
>TRBV9|TRBJ1-5
CASSVDIGQPQHF
>TRBV15|TRBJ1-5
CATSQGDQPQHF
>TRBV30|TRBJ2-3
CAWSVRPADTQYF
>TRBV5-4|TRBJ1-2
CASSPGGRLNYGYTF
>TRBV30|TRBJ2-2
CAWSVGRSGELFF
>TRBV6-2/TRBV6-3|TRBJ2-1
CASSYSVSERGGHEQFF
>TRBV5-1|TRBJ1-3
CASSQGGSGNTIYF
>TRBV7-9|TRBJ2-3
CASSRPGVRDTQYF
>TRBV10-2|TRBJ2-1
CASSESAINQFF
>TRBV11-2|TRBJ1-3
CASSSPDRSSGNTIYF
>TRBV10-2|TRBJ2-2
CASRNSGGAFGELFF
>TRBV4-1|TRBJ1-4
CASSQGRGFGTNEKLFF
>TRBV2|TRBJ2-7
CASSGGTWGDSYEQYF
>TRBV12-5|TRBJ2-7
CASGLGLTGWEQYF
>TRBV7-6|TRBJ1-1
CASSEQVHTEAFF
>TRBV10-3|TRBJ2-3
CAISNRGTEDTQYF
>TRBV14|TRBJ1-1
CASSPRPNTEAFF